A single sample gave rise to the 10 T cell receptor beta chains below, sequenced in a study of T-cell memory formation after mild COVID-19. TCRdb redid the calling of the 5' RACE reads with MiXCR, one entry per CDR3 protein. The sample yields 250,000 to 300,000 distinct CDR3 sequences, 15% to 20% seen once. The sample comprised PBMCs or a T cell subset sorted from them (not recorded which). The receptors were sampled from a man between 18 and 29 years old who had mild COVID-19 (a few samples of this study predate the infection). Cell type and time point are not known.

Regarding this clonotype: Sequence at one end of the junction differs from germline and may be a read error. This sequence joins TRBV6-6 and TRBJ2-1, with 7 bases fitting TRBD1. This CDR3 has 16 amino acids. Germline CDR1 reads MNHNY; CDR2 reads SVGAGI (reference sequence). The CDR3 DNA sequence: TGTGCCAGCAGTTACGAGGGGGCAGGGTTTAGGAATGAGAAGTTCTTC. It is translated as CASSYEGAGFRNEKFF.

This clonotype was found a few times. The V call is TRBV15, the J call TRBJ2-5; the D gene is possibly TRBD1 (6 bases). The CDR3 length is 11 residues. Germline loops: CDR1 LNHNV, CDR2 YYDKDF (reference sequence). Trimming cost V 8 bases and J 4 bases, with 8 bases left between them. DNA for the CDR3: TGTGCCACCCGAGGGGGAGAGACCCAGTACTTC. Encoded protein: CATRGGETQYF.

The rearrangement joins TRBV11-2 to TRBJ2-7; D gene ambiguous. Germline CDR1 SGHAT, CDR2 FQNNGV. V was cut by 5 bases and J by 2 bases, with 19 bases left in between. This CDR3 comprises 16 residues. CDR3 sequence reads: CASSPRYILVTYEQYF. CDR3 DNA: TGTGCCAGCAGCCCTCGGTACATACTTGTTACCTACGAGCAGTACTTC.

In its sample, this clonotype was seen many times. The chain joins TRBV6-2 or TRBV6-3 to TRBJ1-1; D uncertain. The germline V and J ends were trimmed by 6 bases and 0 bases, with 5 bases remaining between them. CDR1 is MNHEY and CDR2 is SVGEGT in the germline V gene. The length of the CDR3 is 12 residues. Here the CDR3 reads CASSPVNTEAFF. Written as DNA, the CDR3 is TGTGCCAGCAGCCCAGTGAACACTGAAGCTTTCTTT.

This clonotype was detected only a few times. The V call is TRBV7-2, the J call TRBJ2-7; 7 positions match TRBD2. The CDR3 covers 13 residues. The germline gives CDR1 SGHTA, CDR2 FQGNSA. J was trimmed by 7 bases and V by 5 bases; bases with no gene match: 8. DNA of the CDR3: TGTGCCAGCAGCCCAAGGGGAGGGGTTGAGCAGTACTTC. This translates into CASSPRGGVEQYF. Supplemented by reference TRBV7-2 and TRBJ2-7, the full variable domain reads GAGVSQSPSNKVTEKGKDVELRCDPISGHTALYWYRQSLGQGLEFLIYFQGNSAPDKSGLPSDRFSAERTGGSVSTLTIQRTQQEDSAVYLCASSPRGGVEQYFGPGTRLTVT.

The rearrangement joins TRBV24-1 to TRBJ2-4, with D perhaps TRBD2 (6 bases). Germline CDR1 is KGHDR and CDR2 is SFDVKD. V lost 8 bases and J 8 bases, leaving 27 bases between the germline ends. This CDR3 is 17 amino acids long. CDR3 loop: CATIPEGCVRGGDIQYF. The CDR3 DNA sequence: TGTGCCACCATCCCGGAGGGGTGTGTACGCGGTGGGGACATTCAGTACTTC.

This clonotype was picked up many times. J is TRBJ2-3 and V is TRBV12-3 or TRBV12-4; TRBD2 matches 7 bases. V was pared by 6 bases and J by 1 base, with 7 bases of the junction left unmatched. The CDR3 length is 15 residues. CDR3 DNA: TGTGCCAGCAGCATTTGGAGCGGGGGCACAGATACGCAGTATTTT. Encoded protein: CASSIWSGGTDTQYF.

This clonotype has only a few counts. The chain recombines TRBV5-1 with TRBJ2-2; D may be TRBD1 (5 bases). The CDR3 covers 15 residues. Germline CDR1 reads SGHRS; CDR2 reads YFSETQ. Trimming pared 0 bases from V and 1 base from J, leaving 7 bases between. CDR3 amino acids: CASSLATGNTGELFF. CDR3 in DNA: TGCGCCAGCAGCTTGGCCACAGGGAACACCGGGGAGCTGTTTTTT.

The chain couples TRBV28 to TRBJ2-5, with TRBD1 as a possible D gene (6 bases). CDR1 is MDHEN and CDR2 is SYDVKM in the germline V gene. Deletions cut 3 bases from V and 5 bases from J, with 16 bases between. This CDR3 spans 15 amino acids. Here the CDR3 DNA reads TGTGCCAGCAGTTTTATGGGCAGGGGCTTGGAGACCCAGTACTTC. It yields the protein CASSFMGRGLETQYF.

CDR3 protein: CASSPSGVTYNEQFF. The CDR3 DNA follows: TGCGCCAGCAGCCCTAGCGGGGTAACCTACAATGAGCAGTTCTTC. The chain uses TRBV4-1 and TRBJ2-1; 9 bases line up with TRBD2. This CDR3 has 15 amino acids. Trimming at V came to 4 bases and at J to 2 bases, leaving 3 bases not matched to a gene. CDR1 is MGHRA and CDR2 is YSYEKL in the germline V gene.